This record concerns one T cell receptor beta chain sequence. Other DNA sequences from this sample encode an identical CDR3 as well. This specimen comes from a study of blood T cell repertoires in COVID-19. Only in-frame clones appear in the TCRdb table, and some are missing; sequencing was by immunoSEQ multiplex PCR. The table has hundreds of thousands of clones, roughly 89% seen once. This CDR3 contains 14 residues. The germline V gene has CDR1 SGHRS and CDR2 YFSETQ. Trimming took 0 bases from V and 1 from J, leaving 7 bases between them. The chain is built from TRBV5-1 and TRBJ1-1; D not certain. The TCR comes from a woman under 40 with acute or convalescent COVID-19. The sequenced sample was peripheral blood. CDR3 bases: TGCGCCAGCAGCTTGGGGGCACCGAACACTGAAGCTTTCTTT. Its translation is CASSLGAPNTEAFF.